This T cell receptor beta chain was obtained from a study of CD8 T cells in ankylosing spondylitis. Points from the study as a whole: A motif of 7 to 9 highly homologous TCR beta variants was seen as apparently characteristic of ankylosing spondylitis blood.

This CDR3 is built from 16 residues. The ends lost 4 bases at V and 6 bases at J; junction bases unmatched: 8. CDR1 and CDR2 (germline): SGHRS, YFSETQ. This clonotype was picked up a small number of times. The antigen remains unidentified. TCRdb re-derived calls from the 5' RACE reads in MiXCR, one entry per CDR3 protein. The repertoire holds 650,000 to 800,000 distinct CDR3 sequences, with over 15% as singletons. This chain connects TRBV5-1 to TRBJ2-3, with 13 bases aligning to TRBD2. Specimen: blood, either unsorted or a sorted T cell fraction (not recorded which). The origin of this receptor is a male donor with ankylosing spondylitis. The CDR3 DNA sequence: TGCGCCAGCAGCGCCACTAGCGGGGGGGCGGCGGATACGCAGTATTTT. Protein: CASSATSGGAADTQYF.